This T cell receptor (beta chain) was obtained from a study of beta chain features in type 1 diabetes (dated by TCRdb to 2016 to 2019). Context from the whole study: No differences in mean age, gender distribution, total cell number or subset yield were found between patients and healthy donors. A total of over 95,000,000 sorted cells were examined across all samples, and RNA yield correlated strongly with the number of cells per subset. In the study, TCRB repertoires of sorted circulating CD4+ T cell subsets from recently diagnosed type 1 diabetes patients were compared with those of matched healthy donors. Regulatory and stem cell-like memory subsets were isolated from only 8 patients and 8 healthy donors, whereas naive and central memory subsets came from all 30 or so donors.

The entire isolated RNA was reverse transcribed using the High Capacity cDNA Reverse Transcription Kit, and thus expressed TCRB transcripts were sequenced. Deep immunoSEQ sequencing was performed on naive, central memory and regulatory T cell samples, with an average of approximately 3.9 million total reads per sample. Sorted cells were lysed in RLT buffer, and RNA was extracted using DNase-treated RNeasy Micro or Mini kits according to cell number. To prevent cross-contamination, each cell subset was processed individually, whereas patient and healthy donor samples were processed jointly. The immunoSEQ multiplex PCR was used to amplify TCRB sequences from cDNA, yielding 87-bp fragments that span the CDR3 region. The amplicons were sequenced using the Illumina HiSeq platform. As for the authors' bioinformatics: Synthetic template baselines were used to correct PCR bias computationally, reads within Hamming distance 2 were collapsed, and singletons that could not be merged were discarded. Reads were aligned against IMGT to assign V, D and J genes, CDR3 length and insertions or deletions at six rearrangement sites. Within each subset, clonotype counts were normalized to sorted cell number, and only after that were true diversity and Gini coefficients computed with the tcR R package. Repertoire sharing was quantified using the overlap coefficient calculated on TCRB nucleotide sequences. Out-of-frame TCRB sequences from naive cells were analyzed as a proxy for the pre-selection repertoire. As stored in TCRdb, this immuneACCESS dataset retains in-frame rearrangements with V and J assigned. A fraction of the clones does not appear; measured against another copy, unresolved V genes explain less than half of the discrepancy, and the remainder lacks a known reason. V and J calls plus clone size are reproduced from that table; the DNA served to infer D and trimming. The sample records roughly 500,000 clones, 11% of which are singletons. Of the sample, over 0.04% is held by the ten largest clones.

In this sample, this clone turned up many times. No antigen is known for it. Base qualities are not provided; no much larger clone lies one nucleotide away. What the research found in general, with its limitations: PCR might favor shorter templates, but patient and control samples were amplified and corrected together, so any skew would affect both groups equally. Naive, central memory and regulatory TCRB repertoires appeared to be more similar among patients than among healthy donors. HLA sub-analyses involved small numbers of individuals, so any influence of HLA type on TCRB rearrangement remained unresolved. Sequencing cDNA rather than genomic DNA could over-represent highly expressing activated cells, although activation and CD3 levels did not differ between groups. In all four CD4+ subsets, TCRB CDR3 length was moderately but significantly shorter in type 1 diabetes patients. At VDJ recombination sites, patients with type 1 diabetes made fewer insertions and deleted more nucleotides, a pattern implying thymic rearrangement abnormalities.

A single peripheral blood draw of around 0.11 L on average was collected from each donor into heparinised tubes. Using a panel that included CD45RO, CCR7, CD25, CD127, CD95 and CD27, naive, central memory, regulatory and stem cell-like memory CD4+ T cells were sorted on a BD FACSAria II. Every sorted population had a purity above 98%. PBMCs were separated immediately by Lymphoprep density gradient centrifugation and were stained directly, without being cultured. To minimize batch effects, samples were stained and sorted in pairs, one healthy donor with one patient per experiment. This TCR was recovered from a woman in her late teens or twenties in good health. Sequenced material: naive CD4+ T cells from blood. According to the study, the label for this sample's cell subset or site signals: true naive CD4+ T cells.

The sequenced DNA is TGTGCCATCAGCTCCGGACAGAACTACACAGATACGCAGTATTTT. Its product reads: CAISSGQNYTDTQYF. The rearrangement joined TRBV10-3 to TRBJ2-3; D gene: possibly TRBD1, on 6 matching bases. Including cysteine and phenylalanine, the CDR3 has 15 amino acids. Just the 45-base CDR3 DNA is kept, in frame starting at base 1. The germline V gene gives CDR1 as ENHRY and CDR2 as SYGVKD. Between the V and J ends, shortened by 6 bases and 2 bases respectively, the junction contains 15 bases.